These T cell receptor beta chains were read from a single sample in a study of blood T cell repertoires in COVID-19. TCRdb's table, derived via immunoSEQ multiplex PCR, lists solely in-frame clones and lacks some. The table has about 150,000 clones, around 90% seen once; the top ten hold roughly 2%. The source material was peripheral blood. The receptors come from a man in his forties or fifties who had recovered from COVID-19. The CDR3 runs from the conserved cysteine through the conserved F or W. The D gene is left open where the match is weak. Size is stated for part of the rows, as once, few or many counts, or as a class when the clone is expanded.

d_call	v_call	j_call	clone_size	cdr3_aa	cdr3_nt
TRBD1	TRBV4-1	TRBJ1-1	NA	CASSLAGGNTEAFF	TGCGCCAGCAGCCTTGCAGGGGGAAACACTGAAGCTTTCTTT
TRBD2	TRBV10-1	TRBJ2-1	NA	CASSEIWTSGENNEQFF	TGCGCCAGCAGTGAGATTTGGACTAGCGGGGAGAACAATGAGCAGTTCTTC
TRBD1	TRBV7-6	TRBJ1-4	NA	CASSVDRGANEKLFF	TGTGCCAGCAGCGTGGACAGGGGGGCAAATGAAAAACTGTTTTTT
TRBD2	TRBV27	TRBJ2-7	medium-sized	CASSLRWSGDEQYF	TGTGCCAGCAGTTTAAGGTGGAGCGGGGACGAGCAGTACTTC
NA	TRBV27	TRBJ2-3	NA	CASSPELATDTQYF	TGTGCCAGCAGTCCAGAACTAGCCACAGATACGCAGTATTTT
NA	TRBV7-6	TRBJ2-1	NA	CASSLGDNNEQFF	TGTGCCAGCAGCTTGGGGGACAACAATGAGCAGTTCTTC
NA	TRBV6-4	TRBJ1-6	few	CASRGTGSNSPLHF	TGTGCCAGCAGGGGTACAGGGTCCAATTCACCCCTCCACTTT
NA	TRBV5-4	TRBJ2-1	NA	CASSLEGGGREQFF	TGTGCCAGCAGCTTGGAGGGAGGGGGTCGGGAGCAGTTCTTC
NA	TRBV2	TRBJ2-2	NA	CASSENLARSTGELFF	TGTGCCAGCAGTGAGAATTTAGCTAGGTCCACCGGGGAGCTGTTTTTT
NA	TRBV11-3	TRBJ2-2	NA	CASSLTGVVTGELFF	TGTGCCAGCAGCTTAACGGGGGTGGTCACCGGGGAGCTGTTTTTT
NA	TRBV6-1	TRBJ2-7	NA	CASSDGQGMPYEQYF	TGTGCCAGCAGTGACGGGCAGGGCATGCCCTACGAGCAGTACTTC
TRBD1	TRBV6-5	TRBJ1-6	NA	CASIYGTGFNSPLHF	TGTGCCAGCATTTACGGGACAGGATTTAATTCACCCCTCCACTTT
NA	TRBV2	TRBJ2-3	NA	CASSGQGLYTDTQYF	TGTGCCAGCAGTGGGCAGGGGCTATACACAGATACGCAGTATTTT
NA	TRBV6-5	TRBJ1-4	NA	CASAPWGDEKLFF	TGTGCCAGCGCCCCTTGGGGGGATGAAAAACTGTTTTTT
TRBD1	TRBV9	TRBJ2-7	NA	CASSSTQGAREQYF	TGTGCCAGCAGCAGTACACAGGGGGCGAGAGAGCAGTACTTC